The clone carrying this T cell receptor beta chain was recorded many times. Its target is not known. This entry comes from a study of regulatory T cells in long-lasting Graves disease. Documented time point: newly diagnosed GD, antithyroid drugs for less than 3 months. Preparation of the TCR library used RNA extracted from PBMCs. CDR3-region Arm-PCR and iRepertoire HTBI primers produced the TCR beta libraries. MiXCR, run by TCRdb on the multiplex PCR reads, gives a single entry per CDR3 protein. The sample has 450,000 to 600,000 distinct CDR3 sequences, 16% seen once. The CDR3 is 13 residues long. With 1 base removed from V and 4 bases from J, the gap between germline ends came to 6 bases. Germline values: CDR1 KGHDR, CDR2 SFDVKD. General study results and limits: Newly diagnosed patients shared around 910 public clonotypes; persistent patients shared around 2,800.

In addition, the sample was reused for a study of T cells in Graves' hyperthyroidism and ophthalmopathy. From that second work: Stable Graves' hyperthyroidism meant no ophthalmopathy progression within 18 months. Median prediction lead before ophthalmopathy onset was 6.5 months with the model.

The input for sequencing was peripheral blood mononuclear cells (PBMCs), taken at new diagnosis, from a patient treated with antithyroid drugs. The V call is TRBV24-1, the J call TRBJ1-2; D remains ambiguous. This TCR derives from a man aged 35 to 55 with Graves disease. CDR3 region: CATSDFSGYGYTF. The DNA of the CDR3 is TGTGCCACCAGTGATTTCTCGGGCTATGGCTACACCTTC.